Below, 14 T cell receptor beta chains from the same sample are listed, as sequenced in a study of cytomegalovirus exposure and HLA in healthy donors. PCR employed 60 Vbeta and 13 Jbeta primers. Clones were sequenced by immunoSEQ multiplex PCR, and TCRdb holds only the in-frame ones, with some missing. Among 150,000 to 200,000 clones listed, nearly 80% were seen once. The source material was PBMCs. The receptor set was obtained from a man between 45 and 60 years old in good health and CMV-seropositive.

The chain uses TRBV19 and TRBJ1-5; 10 nucleotides match TRBD1. The CDR3 loop spans 16 amino acids. Germline CDR1 LNHDA, CDR2 SQIVND (reference sequence). After removal of 0 bases from V and 2 bases from J, the junction contained 1 base not matched to a gene. The CDR3 is CASSIETGGGNQPQHF. DNA for the CDR3: TGTGCCAGTAGTATAGAGACAGGGGGCGGCAATCAGCCCCAGCATTTT.

This chain uses TRBV7-8 with TRBJ1-2, with 7 bases matching TRBD1. V shed 5 bases, J shed 8 bases, and the junction held 17 bases outside the gene matches. The V gene's germline CDR1 is SGHVS and CDR2 FQNEAQ. This CDR3 has 16 amino acids. In DNA form, the CDR3 reads TGTGCCAGCAGCCTCAGATCCGGGACAGCCCCGGGGGGCTACACCTTC. This translates into CASSLRSGTAPGGYTF.

This clone appeared a few times. This chain links TRBV6-5 with TRBJ1-1; D gene uncertain. V dropped 2 bases and J dropped 1 base, with 5 bases sitting between them. The CDR3 totals 13 residues. Germline lookup yields CDR1 MNHEY and CDR2 SVGAGI. In DNA, the CDR3 is TGTGCCAGCAGTTACCAGGCGAACACTGAAGCTTTCTTT. It specifies CASSYQANTEAFF.

The V and J genes are TRBV6-5 and TRBJ1-4; 8 bases map to TRBD1. Germline V gene sequence: CDR1 MNHEY, CDR2 SVGAGI. After removal of 4 bases from V and 5 bases from J, the junction contained 9 bases not matched to a gene. The CDR3 contains 16 residues. The CDR3 DNA is TGTGCCAGCAGTTCTTCCCCCGGGACAGGCAATGAAAAACTGTTTTTT. Translated, it gives CASSSSPGTGNEKLFF.

The chain couples TRBV2 to TRBJ2-2, with 7 positions matching TRBD1. The germline V gene encodes CDR1 SNHLY and CDR2 FYNNEI. The ends lost 6 bases at V and 5 bases at J; junction bases unmatched: 6. The CDR3 extends over 14 amino acids. CDR3 residues: CASRGQIMTGELFF. The CDR3 coding sequence is TGTGCCAGCAGGGGACAGATTATGACCGGGGAGCTGTTTTTT.

The V and J genes are TRBV6-1 and TRBJ1-6; D unclear. V lost 5 bases to trimming and J lost 3 bases, with 5 bases between them. Germline assignment: CDR1 MNHNS and CDR2 SASEGT. CDR3 length: 13 amino acids. The CDR3 is CASSNSYNSPLHF. Written as DNA, the CDR3 is TGTGCCAGCAGTAATAGCTATAATTCACCCCTCCACTTT.

This clone was counted a few times. The chain joins TRBV7-8 to TRBJ2-7; TRBD1 agrees at 9 bases. CDR1 and CDR2 from the germline V gene are SGHVS and FQNEAQ. The V and J ends lost 5 bases and 3 bases, in that order; junction bases with no gene match: 5. The CDR3 is 14 amino acids. The CDR3 loop reads CASSRRTGDYEQYV. CDR3 coding DNA: TGTGCCAGCAGCCGCAGGACAGGGGACTACGAGCAGTACGTC.

This clone was picked up a small number of times. This rearrangement joins TRBV28 to TRBJ2-7, with TRBD1 matching over 10 bases. V lost 3 bases, J lost 4 bases, and 9 bases stayed unmatched. The CDR3 contains 16 residues. CDR1 and CDR2 (germline): MDHEN, SYDVKM. The CDR3 nucleotides read TGTGCCAGCAGTTTGGGGCCCTCGGGACAGGGGTACGAGCAGTACTTC. Protein: CASSLGPSGQGYEQYF. The variable domain in full, with the rest retrieved from reference TRBV28 and TRBJ2-7, is DVKVTQSSRYLVKRTGEKVFLECVQDMDHENMFWYRQDPGLGLRLIYFSYDVKMKEKGDIPEGYSVSREKKERFSLILESASTNQTSMYLCASSLGPSGQGYEQYFGPGTRLTVT.

The chain recombines TRBV6-1 with TRBJ2-7; the match to TRBD1 covers 7 bases. This CDR3 region has 15 residues. Trimming removed 7 bases from V and 4 bases from J; junction bases left unmatched: 13. Germline V gives CDR1 MNHNS, CDR2 SASEGT. CDR3: CASTVGTAGEYEQYV. CDR3 bases: TGTGCCAGCACCGTAGGGACAGCAGGGGAATACGAGCAGTACGTC.

The chain carries TRBV6-1 and TRBJ2-4; D is ambiguous. CDR3 length: 13 amino acids. Trimming shortened V by 5 bases and J by 8 bases, and 13 bases separated the two germline ends. Germline loops: CDR1 MNHNS, CDR2 SASEGT. The CDR3 sequence: CASSIERIDIQYF. The CDR3 DNA reads TGTGCCAGCAGTATAGAACGTATAGACATTCAGTACTTC.

This clone was picked up a small number of times. J is TRBJ1-6 and V is TRBV7-6; D is uncertain. The CDR3 runs to 15 residues. The V gene lost 3 bases and the J gene lost 5 bases, with 11 bases spanning the gap. Germline CDR1 reads SGHVS; CDR2 reads FNYEAQ. Written as DNA, the CDR3 is TGTGCCAGCAGCTTGGAGCGGCCAAATAATTCACCCCTCCACTTT. Its translation: CASSLERPNNSPLHF.

The chain combines TRBV27 with TRBJ1-6; D gene ambiguous. CDR1 is MNHEY, CDR2 SMNVEV, per germline (reference sequence). This CDR3 region has 17 residues. Trimming shortened V by 3 bases and J by 0 bases, and 12 bases separated the two germline ends. This CDR3 is CASSFEGRGSYNSPLHF. The CDR3 DNA reads TGTGCCAGCAGTTTCGAGGGCCGCGGCTCCTATAATTCACCCCTCCACTTT.

This clone was detected only a few times. CDR3 protein: CASRSGGYTF. CDR3 coding DNA: TGTGCCAGCCGGTCCGGGGGCTACACCTTC. The chain combines TRBV19 with TRBJ1-2, with D unclear. Germline values: CDR1 LNHDA, CDR2 SQIVND (reference sequence). Trimming removed 9 bases at V and 8 bases at J, with 10 bases between. The CDR3 has 10 amino acids.

The V and J genes are TRBV7-3 and TRBJ2-2; TRBD1 agrees at 9 bases. CDR1 is SGHTA and CDR2 is FQGTGA in the germline V gene. Trimming cost V 5 bases and J 3 bases; bases outside gene matches: 4. The CDR3 is made up of 15 amino acids. The CDR3 reads CASSVGQGYTGELFF. The CDR3 region has the DNA TGTGCCAGCAGCGTGGGACAGGGATACACCGGGGAGCTGTTTTTT.